Presented here are 14 T cell receptor beta chains from one specimen sequenced in a study of blood T cell repertoires in COVID-19. TCRdb keeps only in-frame clones here, not all; method: immunoSEQ multiplex PCR. The profile covers under 250,000 clones, with approximately 80% appearing a single time and about 4.5% taken by the ten largest. The specimen was peripheral blood. These receptors came from a woman in her 70s with acute or convalescent COVID-19.

The V gene is TRBV24-1, the J gene TRBJ2-2, with 9 nucleotides matching TRBD1. Trimming cost V 3 bases and J 7 bases; bases outside gene matches: 8. This CDR3 is built from 16 residues. Germline loops: CDR1 KGHDR, CDR2 SFDVKD. The CDR3 DNA follows: TGTGCCACCAGTGATCCCGGGACAGGGATCTTCGGGGAGCTGTTTTTT. Translating gives CATSDPGTGIFGELFF.

DNA for the CDR3: TGTGCCAGCAGCCCTTTGAGTCTGGGAGACTATGGCTACACCTTC. This gives the protein CASSPLSLGDYGYTF. The rearrangement links TRBV7-9 to TRBJ1-2; no clear D. This CDR3 comprises 15 residues. Per the germline V gene, CDR1 is SEHNR and CDR2 is FQNEAQ (reference sequence). V was clipped by 5 bases and J by 3 bases, with 16 bases between them.

J is TRBJ1-4 and V is TRBV19, with D unresolved. The CDR3 spans 13 residues. V was trimmed by 5 bases and J by 8 bases, leaving 12 bases between them. CDR1 and CDR2 (germline): LNHDA, SQIVND (reference sequence). In DNA form, the CDR3 reads TGTGCCAGTAGTTTCGGATCGAGGGAAAAACTGTTTTTT. Protein sequence: CASSFGSREKLFF.

The rearrangement joins TRBV19 to TRBJ1-1; 7 nucleotides agree with TRBD1. CDR3 length equals 14 residues. The junction had 9 bases not matched to a gene; V was cut back by 10 bases and J by 1 base. Per the germline V gene, CDR1 is LNHDA and CDR2 is SQIVND (reference sequence). This CDR3 is CATFPGTANTEAFF. For the CDR3, the DNA is TGTGCCACGTTTCCGGGGACAGCGAACACTGAAGCTTTCTTT.

The rearrangement links TRBV10-3 to TRBJ1-4; 7 nucleotides agree with TRBD1. The CDR3 is 14 amino acids. The J segment lost 3 bases and the V segment lost 4 bases, leaving 2 bases of the junction unmatched. Germline V lookup: CDR1 ENHRY, CDR2 SYGVKD. This chain's CDR3 is CAISVTGSNEKLFF. CDR3 nucleotides: TGTGCCATCAGTGTGACAGGGTCTAATGAAAAACTGTTTTTT.

V gene TRBV5-1 combines with J gene TRBJ1-2; D is possibly TRBD1 (6 bases). There are 16 residues in the CDR3. The V gene lost 0 bases and the J gene lost 7 bases, with 19 bases spanning the gap. Germline CDR1 SGHRS, CDR2 YFSETQ. The CDR3 loop is CASSLGGAGVLGGYTF. CDR3 bases: TGCGCCAGCAGCTTGGGGGGCGCAGGGGTATTGGGTGGCTACACCTTC.

The genes are TRBV10-3 and TRBJ2-2; 11 nucleotides match TRBD2. CDR1 is ENHRY, CDR2 SYGVKD, per germline. The length of the CDR3 is 15 residues. V lost 6 bases and J lost 1; bases outside the gene matches: 1. The CDR3 spells CAIRGLAENTGELFF. The CDR3 DNA reads TGTGCCATCAGGGGACTAGCGGAGAACACCGGGGAGCTGTTTTTT.

This rearrangement joins TRBV6-1 to TRBJ1-5; the match to TRBD1 covers 7 bases. With 2 bases clipped from V and 6 bases from J, the junction kept 7 bases outside the gene matches. The CDR3 has 15 residues. Germline V gene lookup returns CDR1 MNHNS and CDR2 SASEGT. The CDR3 bases are TGTGCCAGCAGTGAACGACAGGGAAGTTTTCAGCCCCAGCATTTT. This translates into CASSERQGSFQPQHF.

The chain carries TRBV30 and TRBJ1-5; 7 bases align to TRBD1. The CDR3 has 15 amino acids. After removal of 3 bases from V and 0 bases from J, the junction contained 5 bases not matched to a gene. Germline V CDR1 and CDR2: GTSNPN, SVGIG (reference sequence). The chain's CDR3 is CAWRETGASNQPQHF. As DNA, the CDR3 is TGTGCCTGGAGAGAAACAGGGGCTAGCAATCAGCCCCAGCATTTT.

This chain connects TRBV5-4 to TRBJ1-1; 10 nucleotides align to TRBD1. Per germline, CDR1 SGHNT and CDR2 YYREEE (reference sequence). V was clipped by 2 bases and J by 5 bases; unmatched bases: 6. The CDR3 is 15 amino acids. DNA of the CDR3: TGTGCCAGCAGCTTCACCGGGACAGGGGCGACTGAAGCTTTCTTT. Amino acids: CASSFTGTGATEAFF.

The chain couples TRBV7-2 to TRBJ2-3, with TRBD1 matching over 7 bases. The CDR3 is 17 amino acids. J lost 2 bases, V lost 6 bases, and 14 bases had no gene match. Per germline, CDR1 SGHTA and CDR2 FQGNSA. CDR3 DNA: TGTGCCAGCAGTTATCCCTTGAAGGGGGCCTTCACAGATACGCAGTATTTT. Its translation is CASSYPLKGAFTDTQYF.

The chain couples TRBV15 to TRBJ1-1; D remains ambiguous. The length of the CDR3 is 12 residues. Trimming took off 3 bases at V and 11 bases at J, with 13 bases between the two ends. CDR1 is LNHNV, CDR2 YYDKDF, per germline (reference sequence). The CDR3 sequence is CATSSLSRRAFF. CDR3 DNA: TGTGCCACCAGCAGCCTTAGTCGTCGGGCTTTCTTT.

Here the CDR3 reads CASSVPGQGGNEQFF. In DNA form, the CDR3 reads TGCGCCAGCAGCGTGCCGGGACAGGGAGGCAATGAGCAGTTCTTC. The V call is TRBV5-1, the J call TRBJ2-1, with 9 bases fitting TRBD1. There are 15 residues in the CDR3. Per germline, CDR1 SGHRS and CDR2 YFSETQ. J lost 6 bases, V lost 4 bases, and 8 bases had no gene match.

The chain links TRBV10-1 to TRBJ2-1, with TRBD2 matching over 12 bases. J gave up 7 bases and V 0 bases, and 4 bases lay outside the gene matches. CDR1 is WNHNN and CDR2 is SYGVQD in the germline V gene (reference sequence). This CDR3 is built from 16 residues. CDR3 loop: CASSESTSGGWNEQFF. CDR3 nucleotide sequence: TGCGCCAGCAGTGAGTCCACTAGCGGGGGGTGGAATGAGCAGTTCTTC.